Following are 14 T cell receptor beta chains from one sample sequenced in a study of cytomegalovirus exposure and HLA in healthy donors. Amplification used 60 Vbeta primers and 13 Jbeta primers. Clones were sequenced by immunoSEQ multiplex PCR, and TCRdb holds only the in-frame ones, with some missing. The table records around 280,000 clones, roughly 89% of them present only once. Sequenced: PBMCs. The source of these receptors is a woman between 18 and 30 years old in good health and CMV-seronegative.

The chain is built from TRBV11-2 and TRBJ2-3; D is possibly TRBD1 (5 bases). V was clipped by 4 bases and J by 1 base, with 9 bases between them. In germline, CDR1 is SGHAT, CDR2 FQNNGV. This CDR3 has 14 amino acids. CDR3 sequence reads: CASSSTRGTDTQYF. DNA of the CDR3: TGTGCCAGCAGCTCCACCAGGGGCACAGATACGCAGTATTTT.

The gene calls are TRBV27 and TRBJ1-1, with no clear D. The length of the CDR3 is 12 residues. Trimming cost V 4 bases and J 4 bases, with 7 bases left between them. CDR1 is MNHEY and CDR2 is SMNVEV in the germline V gene (reference sequence). As DNA, the CDR3 is TGTGCCAGCAGTTCTCTTTTCACTGAAGCTTTCTTT. Translating it yields CASSSLFTEAFF.

V and J are TRBV6-1 and TRBJ1-1; D call uncertain. The CDR3 spans 15 residues. Per germline, CDR1 MNHNS and CDR2 SASEGT. V gave up 4 bases and J gave up 1 base, with 13 bases separating them. The DNA of the CDR3 is TGTGCCAGCAGTGGTACACCAACGTCGAACACTGAAGCTTTCTTT. As protein: CASSGTPTSNTEAFF.

The rearrangement joins TRBV6-5 to TRBJ1-1; D possibly corresponds to TRBD1 (5 bases). The germline V gene has CDR1 MNHEY and CDR2 SVGAGI. Trimming stripped 6 bases from V and 1 base from J, with 15 bases between. There are 15 residues in the CDR3. CDR3 nucleotide sequence: TGTGCCAGCAGCCGCGTGGGGGGGGAGAACACTGAAGCTTTCTTT. Translated: CASSRVGGENTEAFF.

The chain combines TRBV9 with TRBJ2-1; 10 bases map to TRBD2. The V and J ends lost 4 bases and 4 bases, in that order; junction bases with no gene match: 11. Germline loops: CDR1 SGDLS, CDR2 YYNGEE. This CDR3 is 17 amino acids long. The CDR3: CASSSPVAGGQYNEQFF. The CDR3 bases are TGTGCCAGCAGCTCACCGGTAGCGGGGGGACAATACAATGAGCAGTTCTTC.

The chain uses TRBV7-8 and TRBJ2-7; 10 bases line up with TRBD1. The trim removed 3 bases at V and 4 bases at J, leaving 9 bases unmatched. Germline-derived CDR1 and CDR2 are SGHVS and FQNEAQ. The CDR3 covers 16 residues. Here the CDR3 reads CASSFNRDRGGYEQYF. For the CDR3, the DNA is TGTGCCAGCAGCTTCAATCGGGACAGGGGCGGATACGAGCAGTACTTC.

The sample holds a few counts of this clone. The V call is TRBV2, the J call TRBJ2-3; possibly TRBD2 for D (5 bases). The CDR3 consists of 14 residues. The V gene's germline CDR1 is SNHLY and CDR2 FYNNEI. V shed 5 bases and J shed 4 bases, with 13 bases lying between them. CDR3 in amino acids: CASSILVSSDTQYF. As DNA, the CDR3 is TGTGCCAGCAGTATACTAGTTAGCTCAGATACGCAGTATTTT.

In this sample, this clone turned up a few times. The chain combines TRBV30 with TRBJ1-2, with D unresolved. V shed 4 bases and J shed 4 bases, with 10 bases lying between them. This CDR3 contains 12 residues. In germline, CDR1 is GTSNPN, CDR2 SVGIG (reference sequence). CDR3 protein: CAWMSKSYGYTF. The CDR3 DNA sequence: TGTGCCTGGATGAGCAAGTCCTATGGCTACACCTTC.

This clone was picked up a small number of times. The chain employs TRBV9 and TRBJ1-6, with a possible D match to TRBD1 (5 bases). Trimming pared 0 bases from V and 9 bases from J, leaving 13 bases between. Germline CDR1 reads SGDLS; CDR2 reads YYNGEE. This CDR3 region has 15 residues. CDR3 DNA: TGTGCCAGCAGCGTAGGCAGGGTGGTTAGTTCACCCCTCCACTTT. It is translated as CASSVGRVVSSPLHF.

With respect to this clone: Other nucleotide sequences from this sample produce the same CDR3. The chain employs TRBV18 and TRBJ2-7; the match to TRBD1 covers 7 bases. Germline CDR1 is KGHSH and CDR2 is LQKENI. Trimming removed 2 bases from V and 3 bases from J; junction bases left unmatched: 1. The CDR3 loop spans 13 amino acids. The CDR3 reads CASSPGQDYEQYF. Written as DNA, the CDR3 is TGTGCCAGCTCACCAGGACAGGACTACGAGCAGTACTTC. The variable domain in full, completed from reference TRBV18 and TRBJ2-7, reads NAGVMQNPRHLVRRRGQEARLRCSPMKGHSHVYWYRQLPEEGLKFMVYLQKENIIDESGMPKERFSAEFPKEGPSILRIQQVVRGDSAAYFCASSPGQDYEQYFGPGTRLTVT.

This clone was detected once. The chain uses TRBV6-5 and TRBJ2-1, with 7 bases identical to TRBD1. The germline gives CDR1 MNHEY, CDR2 SVGAGI. The CDR3 contains 13 residues. The J segment lost 6 bases and the V segment lost 8 bases, leaving 7 bases of the junction unmatched. Written as DNA, the CDR3 is TGTGCCAGCTCCCACGACAGGGTCAATGAGCAGTTCTTC. Translation: CASSHDRVNEQFF.

The rearrangement joins TRBV2 to TRBJ2-6; 8 positions agree with TRBD1. This CDR3 comprises 16 residues. Germline CDR1 and CDR2: SNHLY and FYNNEI. Germline trimming cut 4 bases from V and 4 bases from J; bases unmatched to any gene: 6. The CDR3 DNA reads as TGTGCCAGCAGTGTAGGACAGGGTGGCGGGGCCAACGTCCTGACTTTC. This gives the protein CASSVGQGGGANVLTF.

DNA for the CDR3: TGTGCCAGCAGCCTGGGCCTAGCGGAGGGGGATACGCAGTATTTT. This sequence encodes CASSLGLAEGDTQYF. The rearrangement links TRBV5-4 to TRBJ2-3; 7 nucleotides align to TRBD2. The germline V gene has CDR1 SGHNT and CDR2 YYREEE (reference sequence). CDR3 length equals 15 residues. V was pared by 4 bases and J by 6 bases, with 11 bases of the junction left unmatched.

The rearrangement joins TRBV2 to TRBJ1-5, with a tentative D call TRBD1 (6 bases). The V gene's germline CDR1 is SNHLY and CDR2 FYNNEI. The CDR3 is made up of 15 amino acids. V was trimmed by 8 bases and J by 0 bases, leaving 14 bases between them. CDR3 DNA sequence: TGTGCCAGCGGAGGACAGATTAATAGCAATCAGCCCCAGCATTTT. Protein sequence: CASGGQINSNQPQHF.